Each of the 21 T cell receptor beta chains below was sequenced from the same sample in a study of T cells after posttransplantation cyclophosphamide. The data were produced by immunoSEQ multiplex PCR, yet TCRdb's version contains in-frame clones alone and is incomplete. The table has about 1,900 clones, about 94% seen once. Sequencing was performed on CD4+ T cells sorted from bone marrow. All receptors derive from a woman in her fifties or sixties in good health and a related stem cell transplant donor.

This chain joins TRBV7-9 and TRBJ2-7, with 9 bases lining up with TRBD1. This CDR3 spans 17 amino acids. With 5 bases clipped from V and 1 base from J, the junction kept 12 bases outside the gene matches. Germline V lookup: CDR1 SEHNR, CDR2 FQNEAQ (reference sequence). The CDR3 region is CASSPGDRVERSYEQYF. As DNA, the CDR3 is TGTGCCAGCAGCCCCGGGGACAGGGTTGAGCGGTCCTACGAGCAGTACTTC. Complete variable domain (other parts from reference TRBV7-9 and TRBJ2-7): DTGVSQNPRHKITKRGQNVTFRCDPISEHNRLYWYRQTLGQGPEFLTYFQNEAQLEKSRLLSDRFSAERPKGSFSTLEIQRTEQGDSAMYLCASSPGDRVERSYEQYFGPGTRLTVT.

The V and J genes are TRBV5-1 and TRBJ2-5, with 9 nucleotides matching TRBD2. The CDR3 runs 14 residues. The V gene end was trimmed by 1 base and the J gene end by 7 bases; junction bases not matched to a gene: 5. CDR1 SGHRS and CDR2 YFSETQ come from the germline V gene. The DNA of the CDR3 is TGCGCCAGCAGCTTGAGCGGGGGGCGTTTGACCCAGTACTTC. Amino acids: CASSLSGGRLTQYF.

This clone is a singleton in its sample. This CDR3 reads CATSRDLQAPEQYF. CDR3 nucleotide sequence: TGTGCCACCAGCAGAGATTTGCAGGCTCCCGAGCAGTACTTC. This chain connects TRBV15 to TRBJ2-7; D is undetermined. Deletions cut 0 bases from V and 6 bases from J, with 12 bases between. CDR3 length equals 14 residues. Germline assignment: CDR1 LNHNV and CDR2 YYDKDF (reference sequence).

The chain recombines TRBV5-1 with TRBJ1-5; unclear D gene. V gave up 1 base and J gave up 5 bases, with 13 bases separating them. In germline, CDR1 is SGHRS, CDR2 YFSETQ. The CDR3 length is 15 residues. CDR3 amino acids: CASSLSAGRDQPQHF. The CDR3 DNA reads as TGCGCCAGCAGCTTGTCCGCGGGGAGAGATCAGCCCCAGCATTTT.

This rearrangement joins TRBV6-5 to TRBJ1-4, with D possibly matching TRBD1 (5 bases). Germline V lookup: CDR1 MNHEY, CDR2 SVGAGI. This CDR3 is 16 amino acids long. Trimming took 0 bases from V and 0 from J, leaving 8 bases between them. CDR3 sequence reads: CASSYSGGPTNEKLFF. The CDR3 DNA follows: TGTGCCAGCAGTTACTCCGGGGGACCAACTAATGAAAAACTGTTTTTT.

V usage is TRBV19 and J usage is TRBJ2-5; TRBD2 matches 10 bases. Germline V gene data show CDR1 as LNHDA and CDR2 as SQIVND (reference sequence). The length of the CDR3 is 14 residues. Losses at the gene ends were 5 bases for V and 1 base for J; bases not matched to a gene: 1. This CDR3 reads CASSSSGGQETQYF. DNA of the CDR3: TGTGCCAGTAGTTCTAGCGGGGGCCAAGAGACCCAGTACTTC.

V gene TRBV27 combines with J gene TRBJ2-5; 13 nucleotides align to TRBD2. Germline CDR1 is MNHEY and CDR2 is SMNVEV (reference sequence). V trimming: 5 bases; J trimming: 5 bases; junction bases outside the gene matches: 8. The CDR3 has 16 amino acids. The CDR3 reads CASSTLLAGGPETQYF. CDR3 bases: TGTGCCAGCAGTACCCTACTAGCGGGGGGGCCGGAGACCCAGTACTTC.

This rearrangement joins TRBV7-9 to TRBJ2-1; TRBD2 matches 7 bases. The CDR3 is 19 residues long. Germline CDR1 reads SEHNR; CDR2 reads FQNEAQ (reference sequence). With V trimmed by 1 base and J by 2 bases, 14 bases remained unmatched. DNA of the CDR3: TGTGCCAGCAGCTTAGTTATTAGCGGGTCTTTGGACCCCTACAATGAGCAGTTCTTC. Its protein product is CASSLVISGSLDPYNEQFF.

This clone has more than one count but fewer than ten. The V call is TRBV2, the J call TRBJ1-1; TRBD1 might be the D (5 bases). The ends were cut back, 1 base at V and 4 bases at J, with 10 bases in the middle. Germline CDR1 reads SNHLY; CDR2 reads FYNNEI. This CDR3 region has 14 residues. The CDR3 bases are TGTGCCAGCAGTGAAGGTAGGGGCATCACTGAAGCTTTCTTT. Translating it yields CASSEGRGITEAFF.

The V call is TRBV2, the J call TRBJ2-2, with 11 bases identical to TRBD2. Germline CDR1 reads SNHLY; CDR2 reads FYNNEI. J lost 2 bases, V lost 0 bases, and 5 bases had no gene match. The CDR3 is 18 amino acids. CDR3 nucleotides: TGTGCCAGCAGTGAAGCTAGCGGGGGGGCCATCAACACCGGGGAGCTGTTTTTT. It translates to CASSEASGGAINTGELFF. The complete variable domain, with remaining parts taken from reference TRBV2 and TRBJ2-2, reads EPEVTQTPSHQVTQMGQEVILRCVPISNHLYFYWYRQILGQKVEFLVSFYNNEISEKSEIFDDQFSVERPDGSNFTLKIRSTKLEDSAMYFCASSEASGGAINTGELFFGEGSRLTVL.

V is TRBV5-1 and J is TRBJ1-2, with D possibly TRBD1 on 6 matching bases. Germline CDR1 and CDR2: SGHRS and YFSETQ. The V end was cut by 0 bases, the J end by 7 bases, with 13 bases between. The CDR3 contains 14 residues. The DNA for the CDR3 is TGCGCCAGCAGCTTGGATACGGACAGTGGTGGCTACACCTTC. Protein sequence: CASSLDTDSGGYTF.

The V and J genes are TRBV4-2 and TRBJ2-3; D is undetermined. The CDR3 has 13 residues. Germline V CDR1 and CDR2: LGHNA, YNFKEQ. V was clipped by 1 base and J by 5 bases, with 7 bases between them. The CDR3 sequence: CASSQVARDTQYF. CDR3 bases: TGTGCCAGCAGCCAAGTGGCCCGAGATACGCAGTATTTT.

Notes on this clone: Compared with germline, one end of the junction differs, possibly owing to a read error. The identical CDR3 is also encoded by other nucleotide sequences in the sample. V gene TRBV19 combines with J gene TRBJ1-6, with TRBD1 as a possible D gene (6 bases). The CDR3 sequence is 14 residues long. From germline, CDR1 is LNHDA and CDR2 SQIVND (reference sequence). In nucleotides, the CDR3 is TGTGCCAGTAAGAACAGGGCCTATAATTCCCCCCTCCACTTT. Translating it yields CASKNRAYNSPLHF.

The chain couples TRBV5-4 to TRBJ2-1; 7 positions match TRBD2. This CDR3 has 15 residues. J was trimmed by 7 bases and V by 4 bases; bases with no gene match: 11. Germline values: CDR1 SGHNT, CDR2 YYREEE (reference sequence). The CDR3 is CASSPTSPGGNEQFF. The CDR3 DNA is TGTGCCAGCAGCCCGACTAGCCCTGGCGGTAATGAGCAGTTCTTC.

This chain connects TRBV18 to TRBJ1-1; TRBD1 matches at 8 bases. The CDR3 has 16 amino acids. Germline V gives CDR1 KGHSH, CDR2 LQKENI. J lost 1 base, V lost 3 bases, and 7 bases had no gene match. The CDR3 bases are TGTGCCAGCTCACCGCAGGGGGCCCTAAAGAACACTGAAGCTTTCTTT. Its translation: CASSPQGALKNTEAFF.

The chain links TRBV19 to TRBJ1-3, with D unclear. The CDR3 spans 13 residues. Trimming removed 8 bases at V and 3 bases at J, with 11 bases between. The germline gives CDR1 LNHDA, CDR2 SQIVND (reference sequence). CDR3 DNA: TGTGCCAGTGCCGGCGGGGATGGAAACACCATATATTTT. Encoded protein: CASAGGDGNTIYF.

This clone was recorded only once. The chain is built from TRBV5-1 and TRBJ2-7; 9 bases fit TRBD1. J was trimmed by 5 bases and V by 5 bases; bases with no gene match: 5. This CDR3 is built from 13 residues. CDR1 and CDR2 from the germline V gene are SGHRS and YFSETQ. The CDR3 protein is CASSEQGAHEQYF. CDR3 nucleotides: TGCGCCAGCAGTGAACAGGGGGCCCACGAGCAGTACTTC.

This clone was observed once. The J gene is TRBJ1-1, the V gene TRBV7-9; tentative D call: TRBD1 (5 bases). The CDR3 loop spans 15 amino acids. The germline CDR1 and CDR2 sequences are SEHNR and FQNEAQ (reference sequence). V lost 5 bases to trimming and J lost 1 base, with 14 bases between them. CDR3 amino acids: CASSANLGANTEAFF. Here the CDR3 DNA reads TGTGCCAGCAGCGCAAATTTAGGGGCGAACACTGAAGCTTTCTTT.

The chain has TRBV5-1 and TRBJ2-7; 11 positions match TRBD2. The CDR3 contains 17 residues. Germline CDR1 and CDR2: SGHRS and YFSETQ. Trimming took 5 bases from V and 7 from J; bases not matched to a gene: 17. Here the CDR3 DNA reads TGCGCCAGCAGGTCGAGACCGGGACTAGCGGATTTGGGAGAGCAGTACTTC. Its protein product is CASRSRPGLADLGEQYF.

This chain connects TRBV11-3 to TRBJ2-2, with D tentatively TRBD2 (5 bases). Trimming took 1 base from V and 2 from J, leaving 11 bases between them. The CDR3 spans 16 residues. Germline V gene data show CDR1 as SGHNT and CDR2 as YENEEA. Written as DNA, the CDR3 is TGTGCCAGCAGCTTAGGGGGAGAACCAAACACCGGGGAGCTGTTTTTT. It translates to CASSLGGEPNTGELFF.

This chain connects TRBV18 to TRBJ1-2; D may be TRBD1 (6 bases). The germline V and J ends were trimmed by 6 bases and 0 bases, with 11 bases remaining between them. This CDR3 comprises 14 residues. In germline, CDR1 is KGHSH, CDR2 LQKENI. CDR3 sequence (DNA): TGTGCCAGCTCGCCTCAGGGGACTAACTATGGCTACACCTTC. This sequence encodes CASSPQGTNYGYTF.